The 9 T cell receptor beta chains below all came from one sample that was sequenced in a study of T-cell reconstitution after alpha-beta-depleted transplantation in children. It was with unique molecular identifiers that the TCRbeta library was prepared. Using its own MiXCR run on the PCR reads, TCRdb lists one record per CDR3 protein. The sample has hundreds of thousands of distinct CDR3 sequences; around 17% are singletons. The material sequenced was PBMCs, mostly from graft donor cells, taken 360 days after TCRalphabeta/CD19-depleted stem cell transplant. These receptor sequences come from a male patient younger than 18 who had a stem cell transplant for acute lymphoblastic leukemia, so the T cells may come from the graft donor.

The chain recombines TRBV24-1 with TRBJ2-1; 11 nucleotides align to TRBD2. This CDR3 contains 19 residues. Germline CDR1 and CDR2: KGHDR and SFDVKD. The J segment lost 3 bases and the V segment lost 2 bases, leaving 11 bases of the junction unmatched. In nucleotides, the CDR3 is TGTGCCACCAGTGATTCCCTAGCGGGGGGCCTAGGGGGCTACAATGAGCAGTTCTTC. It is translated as CATSDSLAGGLGGYNEQFF.

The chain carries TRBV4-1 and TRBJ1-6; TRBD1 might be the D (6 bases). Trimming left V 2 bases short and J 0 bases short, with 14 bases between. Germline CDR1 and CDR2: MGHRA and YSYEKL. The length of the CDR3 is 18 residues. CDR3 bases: TGCGCCAGCAGCCAACGGGGGGCGGTAGTCTCCTATAATTCACCCCTCCACTTT. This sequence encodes CASSQRGAVVSYNSPLHF.

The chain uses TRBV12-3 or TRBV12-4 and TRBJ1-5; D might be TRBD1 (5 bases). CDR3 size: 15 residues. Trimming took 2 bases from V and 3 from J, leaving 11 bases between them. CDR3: CASSLSRGNNQPQHF. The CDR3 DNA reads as TGTGCCAGCAGTTTAAGTAGGGGTAACAATCAGCCCCAGCATTTT.

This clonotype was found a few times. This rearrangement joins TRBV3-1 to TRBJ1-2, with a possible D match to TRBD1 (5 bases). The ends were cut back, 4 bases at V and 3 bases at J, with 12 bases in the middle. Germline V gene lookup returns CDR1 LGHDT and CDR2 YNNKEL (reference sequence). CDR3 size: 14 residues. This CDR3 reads CASSPGNVYYGYTF. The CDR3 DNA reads TGTGCCAGCAGCCCAGGGAATGTCTACTATGGCTACACCTTC.

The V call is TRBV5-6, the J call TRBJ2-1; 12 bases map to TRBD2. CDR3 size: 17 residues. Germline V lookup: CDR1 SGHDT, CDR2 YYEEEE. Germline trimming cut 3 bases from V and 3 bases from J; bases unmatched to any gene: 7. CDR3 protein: CASSSALAGGYYNEQFF. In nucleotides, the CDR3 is TGTGCCAGCAGCTCCGCACTAGCGGGAGGTTACTACAATGAGCAGTTCTTC.

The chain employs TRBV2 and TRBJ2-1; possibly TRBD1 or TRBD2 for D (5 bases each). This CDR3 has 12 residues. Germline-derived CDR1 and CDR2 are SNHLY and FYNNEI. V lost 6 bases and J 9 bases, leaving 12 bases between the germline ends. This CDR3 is CASSVDGAEQFF. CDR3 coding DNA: TGTGCCAGCAGCGTCGACGGGGCTGAGCAGTTCTTC.

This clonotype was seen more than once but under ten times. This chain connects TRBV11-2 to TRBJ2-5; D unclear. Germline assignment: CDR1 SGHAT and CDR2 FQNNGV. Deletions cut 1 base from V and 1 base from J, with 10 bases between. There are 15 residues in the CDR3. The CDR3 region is CASSLGSAGQETQYF. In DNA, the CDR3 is TGTGCCAGCAGCTTAGGTTCGGCTGGCCAAGAGACCCAGTACTTC.

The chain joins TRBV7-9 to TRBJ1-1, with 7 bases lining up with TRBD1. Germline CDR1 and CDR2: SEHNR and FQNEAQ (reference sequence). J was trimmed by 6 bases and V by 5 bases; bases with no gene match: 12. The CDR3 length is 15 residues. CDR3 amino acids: CASSIHRGGEAEAFF. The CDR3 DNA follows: TGTGCCAGCAGCATTCACAGGGGTGGTGAGGCTGAAGCTTTCTTT.

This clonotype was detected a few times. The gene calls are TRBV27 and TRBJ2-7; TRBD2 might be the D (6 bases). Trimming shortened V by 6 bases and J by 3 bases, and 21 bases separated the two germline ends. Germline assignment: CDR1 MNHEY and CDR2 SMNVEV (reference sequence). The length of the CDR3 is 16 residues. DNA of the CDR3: TGTGCCAGCAGCCGTCCCGGAGGGGCCAAGTTCTACGAGCAGTACTTC. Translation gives CASSRPGGAKFYEQYF.